These 29 T cell receptor beta chains were all obtained from the same sample, sequenced in a study of type 1 and type 2 diabetes patients. Genomic DNA was the PCR template. A primer set of 30 forward and 13 reverse primers amplified the CDR3. TCRdb re-called the multiplex PCR reads with MiXCR, one entry per CDR3 protein. The data contain some 250,000 distinct CDR3 sequences, roughly 50% of them singletons. Sequenced input: peripheral blood mononuclear cells (PBMCs). The receptor set was obtained from a man between 18 and 35 years old with type 2 diabetes.

There are many counts of this clonotype. The chain has TRBV20-1 and TRBJ2-3, with 9 bases that match TRBD1. V shed 6 bases and J 4 bases; nucleotides not matched to a gene: 11. Germline loops: CDR1 DFQATT, CDR2 SNEGSKA (reference sequence). The length of the CDR3 is 15 residues. CDR3 loop: CSALPGQGDADTQYF. The CDR3 DNA follows: TGCAGTGCCCTACCGGGACAGGGTGATGCAGATACGCAGTATTTT.

Details on this clonotype: A read error may produce the germline difference seen at one junction end. The chain has TRBV14 and TRBJ2-7; TRBD1 matches 7 bases. Per germline, CDR1 SGHDN and CDR2 FVKESK. The CDR3 has 13 residues. DNA of the CDR3: TGTGCCATCAGCCGGGACAGAGACTACGAGCAGTACTTC. Translating it yields CAISRDRDYEQYF.

This clonotype was counted between two and nine times. The genes are TRBV7-2 and TRBJ1-1, with a possible D match to TRBD1 (6 bases). Trimming pared 4 bases from V and 7 bases from J, leaving 13 bases between. The CDR3 runs 13 residues. From germline, CDR1 is SGHTA and CDR2 FQGNSA. The CDR3 protein is CASSSLGQIEAFF. The CDR3 nucleotides read TGTGCCAGCAGCTCGCTTGGACAGATTGAAGCTTTCTTT.

This clonotype was observed a few times. The gene calls are TRBV27 and TRBJ2-6, with D perhaps matching TRBD1 (6 bases). The CDR3 sequence is 14 residues long. V gave up 5 bases and J gave up 8 bases, with 13 bases separating them. In germline, CDR1 is MNHEY, CDR2 SMNVEV (reference sequence). The CDR3 DNA reads TGTGCCAGCAGTCCGCTTGACAGGCCCAACGTCCTGACTTTC. Protein: CASSPLDRPNVLTF.

The chain couples TRBV27 to TRBJ1-1; TRBD1 matches 7 bases. The CDR3 runs 16 residues. V dropped 5 bases and J dropped 1; count of bases not matched to a gene: 10. Germline values: CDR1 MNHEY, CDR2 SMNVEV (reference sequence). The CDR3 nucleotides are TGTGCCAGCAGTGCCCAGACAGGGCACACGAACACTGAAGCTTTCTTT. The encoded protein is CASSAQTGHTNTEAFF.

V and J are TRBV6-2 or TRBV6-3 and TRBJ1-1, with D maybe TRBD1 (5 bases). Trimming took 11 bases from V and 6 from J, leaving 13 bases between them. Germline V gene data show CDR1 as MNHEY and CDR2 as SVGEGT. CDR3 length: 11 residues. CDR3 residues: CAVGGSAEAFF. In nucleotides, the CDR3 is TGTGCCGTCGGGGGAAGCGCTGAAGCTTTCTTT.

This clonotype appeared a few times. The V and J genes are TRBV29-1 and TRBJ2-7, with D perhaps matching TRBD2 (6 bases). There are 12 residues in the CDR3. Germline V gene sequence: CDR1 SQVTM, CDR2 ANQGSEA. Trimming stripped 7 bases from V and 2 bases from J, with 12 bases between. This chain's CDR3 is CSGRLGPYEQYF. DNA for the CDR3: TGCAGCGGTAGACTAGGACCCTACGAGCAGTACTTC.

J is TRBJ1-5 and V is TRBV28, with 9 bases lining up with TRBD1. V trimming: 3 bases; J trimming: 5 bases; junction bases outside the gene matches: 5. Germline V gene lookup returns CDR1 MDHEN and CDR2 SYDVKM. This CDR3 region has 15 residues. The CDR3 DNA sequence: TGTGCCAGCAGTTTTCTTCGGGACAGGGATCAGCCCCAGCATTTT. It translates to CASSFLRDRDQPQHF.

The chain uses TRBV30 and TRBJ2-3; possible D gene TRBD1, 6 bases. CDR3 length: 13 amino acids. In germline, CDR1 is GTSNPN, CDR2 SVGIG (reference sequence). V was shortened by 4 bases and J by 4 bases, with 12 bases between the two germline ends. The CDR3 loop reads CAWTGVRADTQYF. In nucleotides, the CDR3 is TGTGCCTGGACAGGGGTTCGAGCAGATACGCAGTATTTT.

The chain carries TRBV29-1 and TRBJ2-5; no clear D gene. Looked up from germline, CDR1 is SQVTM and CDR2 is ANQGSEA. Trimming stripped 2 bases from V and 2 bases from J, with 9 bases between. This CDR3 has 13 amino acids. The CDR3 coding sequence is TGCAGCGTTGAACCCCACGAGCAAGAGACCCAGTACTTC. It translates to CSVEPHEQETQYF.

This clonotype was observed a few times. The CDR3 sequence: CSASAAGKDDDYEQYF. The CDR3, as DNA: TGCAGTGCTAGCGCGGCTGGGAAGGACGACGATTACGAGCAGTACTTC. This chain links TRBV20-1 with TRBJ2-7, with D unresolved. Deletions cut 3 bases from V and 4 bases from J, with 22 bases between. The CDR3 is made up of 16 amino acids. Per germline, CDR1 DFQATT and CDR2 SNEGSKA (reference sequence).

This clonotype was detected a few times. The chain links TRBV12-3 or TRBV12-4 to TRBJ2-7; D ambiguous. Deletions cut 3 bases from V and 4 bases from J, with 10 bases between. The CDR3 is 13 amino acids. The CDR3 bases are TGTGCCAGCAGTTTGAGTATGGGGTACGAGCAGTACTTC. Protein: CASSLSMGYEQYF.

This chain joins TRBV7-2 and TRBJ2-1, with D uncertain. CDR3 size: 16 residues. V gave up 1 base and J gave up 1 base, with 11 bases separating them. Per the germline V gene, CDR1 is SGHTA and CDR2 is FQGNSA. The CDR3 protein is CASSLDGELSYNEQFF. The DNA of the CDR3 is TGTGCCAGCAGCTTAGATGGCGAACTATCCTACAATGAGCAGTTCTTC.

The chain has TRBV10-1 and TRBJ1-1; 7 bases agree with TRBD1. The J segment lost 4 bases and the V segment lost 0 bases, leaving 11 bases of the junction unmatched. Germline CDR1 WNHNN, CDR2 SYGVQD (reference sequence). The CDR3 covers 17 residues. The CDR3 nucleotides read TGCGCCAGCAGTGAGTCAACCGGGACAGAGATTCTCACTGAAGCTTTCTTT. Its translation: CASSESTGTEILTEAFF.

As to this clonotype: One end of the junction is discordant with germline, which a read error may explain. The genes are TRBV7-6 and TRBJ2-5; 7 bases are shared with TRBD2. Germline CDR1 reads SGHVS; CDR2 reads FNYEAQ. This CDR3 has 13 amino acids. DNA for the CDR3: TGTGCTAGCAGCCCAACTAGCGTACAGACCCAGTACTTC. This encodes CASSPTSVQTQYF.

This clonotype was counted only a few times. The chain joins TRBV24-1 to TRBJ2-1; perhaps TRBD2 as D (5 bases). The ends were cut back, 4 bases at V and 0 bases at J, with 15 bases in the middle. Germline lookup yields CDR1 KGHDR and CDR2 SFDVKD. The CDR3 spans 17 residues. CDR3 sequence reads: CATSDVIPGSSYNEQFF. The CDR3 nucleotides read TGTGCCACCAGTGACGTAATACCGGGGAGCTCCTACAATGAGCAGTTCTTC.

This clonotype appeared a few times. The genes are TRBV4-1 and TRBJ2-1, with D tentatively TRBD1 (5 bases). From germline, CDR1 is MGHRA and CDR2 YSYEKL. The CDR3 contains 14 residues. V was cut by 1 base and J by 3 bases, with 7 bases left in between. CDR3 sequence (DNA): TGCGCCAGCAGCCAAGTAGGGGACTACAATGAGCAGTTCTTC. Amino acids: CASSQVGDYNEQFF.

The CDR3 reads CASSPQGQGMNTEAFF. CDR3 nucleotide sequence: TGTGCCAGCAGTCCCCAAGGACAGGGTATGAACACTGAAGCTTTCTTT. The V and J genes are TRBV28 and TRBJ1-1; 8 positions match TRBD1. V lost 5 bases and J lost 0; bases outside the gene matches: 8. Germline V CDR1 and CDR2: MDHEN, SYDVKM. CDR3 size: 16 residues.

This chain links TRBV10-3 with TRBJ1-5, with unresolved D. The CDR3 consists of 14 residues. Germline CDR1 and CDR2: ENHRY and SYGVKD. With 5 bases removed from V and 8 bases from J, the gap between germline ends came to 16 bases. The CDR3 bases are TGTGCCATCAGTTCAGGCCCGGAAATTGAGCCCCAGCATTTT. Encoded protein: CAISSGPEIEPQHF.

The rearrangement joins TRBV7-3 to TRBJ2-5; 12 nucleotides match TRBD1. From germline, CDR1 is SGHTA and CDR2 FQGTGA. J lost 5 bases, V lost 5 bases, and 6 bases had no gene match. The CDR3 is made up of 15 amino acids. The CDR3 reads CASSRPGTGGETQYF. CDR3 in DNA: TGTGCCAGCAGCCGGCCCGGGACAGGGGGCGAGACCCAGTACTTC.

This clonotype was picked up many times. This chain links TRBV15 with TRBJ1-1; D remains ambiguous. The CDR3 consists of 17 residues. Germline V gene data show CDR1 as LNHNV and CDR2 as YYDKDF (reference sequence). The V and J ends lost 0 bases and 3 bases respectively, with 17 bases between them. The CDR3 region has the DNA TGTGCCACCAGCAGAGATCGTAGGGAAGTGAGGGACACTGAAGCTTTCTTT. This translates into CATSRDRREVRDTEAFF.

This clonotype was picked up a small number of times. The V call is TRBV12-3 or TRBV12-4, the J call TRBJ2-7; possibly TRBD2 for D (5 bases). This CDR3 region has 14 residues. V lost 2 bases and J 4 bases, leaving 12 bases between the germline ends. The CDR3 sequence: CASSLPSPGYEQYF. The CDR3 DNA sequence: TGTGCCAGCAGTTTACCCTCTCCGGGGTACGAGCAGTACTTC.

Remarks on this clonotype: Relative to the germline gene, one junction end is altered; a read error may explain this. The rearrangement links TRBV2 to TRBJ2-5, with TRBD2 matching over 10 bases. CDR3 length equals 17 residues. From germline, CDR1 is SNHLY and CDR2 FYNNEI. Here the CDR3 reads CAISEPTSGAGEETQYF. The DNA for the CDR3 is TGTGCCATCAGTGAGCCCACTAGCGGGGCTGGGGAAGAGACCCAGTACTTC.

This clonotype turned up a few times. The J gene is TRBJ1-4, the V gene TRBV7-2; TRBD1 agrees at 9 bases. CDR3 length equals 16 residues. V dropped 5 bases and J dropped 10; count of bases not matched to a gene: 14. Germline loops: CDR1 SGHTA, CDR2 FQGNSA. The CDR3 DNA reads TGTGCCAGCAGCAGGGATCACCGGGACAGGGAGGCAAAACTGTTTTTT. The encoded protein is CASSRDHRDREAKLFF. The full variable domain, in which reference TRBV7-2 and TRBJ1-4 provide the parts outside the CDR3, is GAGVSQSPSNKVTEKGKDVELRCDPISGHTALYWYRQSLGQGLEFLIYFQGNSAPDKSGLPSDRFSAERTGGSVSTLTIQRTQQEDSAVYLCASSRDHRDREAKLFFGSGTQLSVL.

This clonotype was seen a handful of times. The CDR3 here is CASSPRLAVLQETQYF. CDR3 in DNA: TGTGCCAGCAGTCCCAGACTAGCGGTGCTCCAAGAGACCCAGTACTTC. The chain recombines TRBV27 with TRBJ2-5; 9 positions match TRBD2. With 5 bases clipped from V and 1 base from J, the junction kept 8 bases outside the gene matches. Germline V gene lookup returns CDR1 MNHEY and CDR2 SMNVEV (reference sequence). This CDR3 region has 16 residues.

The chain employs TRBV30 and TRBJ2-5, with 8 bases aligning to TRBD1. V gave up 3 bases and J gave up 5 bases; unmatched junction bases: 5. Germline CDR1 reads GTSNPN; CDR2 reads SVGIG (reference sequence). The CDR3 consists of 13 residues. CDR3 sequence reads: CAWRDRDGETQYF. The CDR3, as DNA: TGTGCCTGGAGGGACAGGGACGGCGAGACCCAGTACTTC. The variable domain in full, completed from reference TRBV30 and TRBJ2-5, reads SQTIHQWPATLVQPVGSPLSLECTVEGTSNPNLYWYRQAAGRGLQLLFYSVGIGQISSEVPQNLSASRPQDRQFILSSKKLLLSDSGFYLCAWRDRDGETQYFGPGTRLLVL.

V and J are TRBV5-1 and TRBJ2-7; no definite D call. Germline assignment: CDR1 SGHRS and CDR2 YFSETQ. The CDR3 spans 13 residues. Trimming pared 0 bases from V and 5 bases from J, leaving 9 bases between. The CDR3 spells CASSLVGADEQYF. As DNA, the CDR3 is TGCGCCAGCAGCTTGGTAGGTGCGGACGAGCAGTACTTC.

This clonotype was found many times. The chain combines TRBV7-2 with TRBJ1-1; possibly TRBD1 for D (6 bases). Trimming took 5 bases from V and 4 from J, leaving 17 bases between them. This CDR3 has 15 residues. Germline CDR1 is SGHTA and CDR2 is FQGNSA. The CDR3 loop is CASSTRTALGTEAFF. The CDR3 DNA reads TGTGCCAGCAGCACCCGGACAGCCTTAGGCACTGAAGCTTTCTTT.

This CDR3 is CSARDTHSTEAFF. In DNA form, the CDR3 reads TGCAGTGCTAGAGATACGCACAGCACTGAAGCTTTCTTT. The chain has TRBV20-1 and TRBJ1-1; no reliable D call. This CDR3 contains 13 residues. V was clipped by 0 bases and J by 4 bases, with 9 bases between them. The V gene's germline CDR1 is DFQATT and CDR2 SNEGSKA (reference sequence).